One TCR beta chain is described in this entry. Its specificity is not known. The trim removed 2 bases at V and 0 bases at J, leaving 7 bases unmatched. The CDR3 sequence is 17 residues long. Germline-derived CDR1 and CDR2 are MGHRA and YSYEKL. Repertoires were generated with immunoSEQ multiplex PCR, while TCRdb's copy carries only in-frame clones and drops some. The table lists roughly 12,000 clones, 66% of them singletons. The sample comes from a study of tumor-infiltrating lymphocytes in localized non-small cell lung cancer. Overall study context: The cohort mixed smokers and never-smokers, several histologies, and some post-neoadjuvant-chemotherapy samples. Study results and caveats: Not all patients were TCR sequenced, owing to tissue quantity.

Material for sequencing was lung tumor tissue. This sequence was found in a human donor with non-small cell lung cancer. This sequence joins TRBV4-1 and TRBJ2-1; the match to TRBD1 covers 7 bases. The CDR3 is CASSQRDSFSSYNEQFF. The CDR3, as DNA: TGCGCCAGCAGCCAACGGGACAGCTTTAGCTCCTACAATGAGCAGTTCTTC.